The T cell receptor (beta chain) under discussion was sequenced for a study of T cell repertoires in cytomegalovirus infection. In the study overall: Use of recently identified HLA-C-restricted and well-studied HLA-B-restricted CMV epitopes was part of the study. Matching HLA type and CMV infection were both indicated by public TCR beta signatures.

Concerning this clonotype: Its antigen is undetermined.

TCRdb reanalysed the reads using MiXCR and keeps one entry per CDR3 protein. The repertoire holds around 70,000 distinct CDR3 sequences, with around 28% as singletons. The V and J ends lost 2 bases and 4 bases respectively, with 4 bases between them. This CDR3 region has 12 residues. CDR1 is SGHAT, CDR2 FQNNGV, per germline. Notes on the study in general: Dominant in the ex vivo response were TCR beta clonotypes restricted by HLA-C and specific for CMV.

This sequence joins TRBV11-2 and TRBJ2-3, with D unresolved. The sequencing here drew on CD8+ T cells from cultured PBMCs, taken from culture after CMV antigen stimulation. This receptor was taken from a human donor in good health (CMV status not recorded). Some clones in this sample may be carry-over from other donors' samples. The CDR3 reads CASSLRPDTQYF. The CDR3, as DNA: TGTGCCAGCAGCTTAAGGCCAGATACGCAGTATTTT. Full variable domain (outside the CDR3, taken from reference TRBV11-2 and TRBJ2-3): EAGVAQSPRYKIIEKRQSVAFWCNPISGHATLYWYQQILGQGPKLLIQFQNNGVVDDSQLPKDRFSAERLKGVDSTLKIQPAKLEDSAVYLCASSLRPDTQYFGPGTRLTVL.